Below, 15 T cell receptor beta chains from the same sample are listed, as sequenced in a study of beta chain features in type 1 diabetes. Isolated RNA was reverse transcribed in full, so expressed TCRB transcripts were sequenced. Measured with immunoSEQ multiplex PCR; TCRdb has only the in-frame clones, and not every one. The sample contains some 270,000 clones, 8% of which appear only once. The sequenced sample was central memory CD4+ T cells from blood. The source of these receptors is a woman aged 18-35 years in good health.

This clone was observed a few times. This chain uses TRBV19 with TRBJ2-3; no clear D gene. Per the germline V gene, CDR1 is LNHDA and CDR2 is SQIVND (reference sequence). Trimming removed 5 bases at V and 2 bases at J, with 5 bases between. The CDR3 has 12 amino acids. The CDR3 nucleotides are TGTGCCAGTAGTTTTAACACAGATACGCAGTATTTT. Its protein is CASSFNTDTQYF.

This clone was found a few times. The chain couples TRBV5-1 to TRBJ2-3, with 11 positions matching TRBD2. Germline CDR1 and CDR2: SGHRS and YFSETQ. This CDR3 region has 16 residues. The V gene end was trimmed by 4 bases and the J gene end by 2 bases; junction bases not matched to a gene: 6. The CDR3: CASSDLAGGATDTQYF. DNA of the CDR3: TGCGCCAGCAGCGATCTAGCGGGGGGAGCCACAGATACGCAGTATTTT.

Ten or more counts support this clone. V gene TRBV7-2 combines with J gene TRBJ1-1, with D perhaps TRBD1 (5 bases). V lost 5 bases and J 5 bases, leaving 12 bases between the germline ends. The germline V gene has CDR1 SGHTA and CDR2 FQGNSA. This CDR3 comprises 13 residues. The CDR3 is CASSIRQRTEAFF. As DNA, the CDR3 is TGTGCCAGCAGCATAAGACAGCGGACTGAAGCTTTCTTT.

In this sample, this clone turned up a few times. The rearrangement joins TRBV30 to TRBJ1-1; tentatively, D is TRBD1 (6 bases). Looked up from germline, CDR1 is GTSNPN and CDR2 is SVGIG (reference sequence). V lost 2 bases and J lost 1, with 14 bases in between. This CDR3 is built from 15 residues. CDR3 sequence: CAWSRGRARNTEAFF. CDR3 DNA sequence: TGTGCCTGGAGTAGGGGGAGGGCGCGGAACACTGAAGCTTTCTTT. The variable domain in full, completed from reference TRBV30 and TRBJ1-1, reads SQTIHQWPATLVQPVGSPLSLECTVEGTSNPNLYWYRQAAGRGLQLLFYSVGIGQISSEVPQNLSASRPQDRQFILSSKKLLLSDSGFYLCAWSRGRARNTEAFFGQGTRLTVV.

This clone was observed a few times. The V call is TRBV6-5, the J call TRBJ2-1; TRBD1 matches 7 bases. V lost 7 bases, J lost 3 bases, and 9 bases stayed unmatched. This CDR3 region has 15 residues. Germline CDR1 and CDR2: MNHEY and SVGAGI. The CDR3 loop is CASTSTGFGYNEQFF. The CDR3 DNA reads TGTGCCAGCACTTCGACAGGGTTCGGCTACAATGAGCAGTTCTTC.

The gene calls are TRBV9 and TRBJ2-7; 9 nucleotides align to TRBD1. The V gene's germline CDR1 is SGDLS and CDR2 YYNGEE. Unmatched junction bases numbered 7, after V lost 0 bases and J lost 6 bases. The CDR3 contains 15 residues. In nucleotides, the CDR3 is TGTGCCAGCAGCGTAGGGGACAGGGAGTTTGGCGAGCAGTACTTC. This gives the protein CASSVGDREFGEQYF. Complete variable domain (other parts from reference TRBV9 and TRBJ2-7): DSGVTQTPKHLITATGQRVTLRCSPRSGDLSVYWYQQSLDQGLQFLIQYYNGEERAKGNILERFSAQQFPDLHSELNLSSLELGDSALYFCASSVGDREFGEQYFGPGTRLTVT.

This clone was recorded a few times. The sample contains more than one DNA sequence encoding this CDR3. This chain links TRBV15 with TRBJ1-2; perhaps TRBD1 as D (5 bases). The CDR3 totals 15 residues. Germline CDR1 reads LNHNV; CDR2 reads YYDKDF (reference sequence). V was clipped by 0 bases and J by 3 bases, with 11 bases between them. The CDR3 is CATSRDRDRDYGYTF. In DNA form, the CDR3 reads TGTGCCACCAGCAGAGATCGGGACCGAGACTATGGCTACACCTTC. Together with reference TRBV15 and TRBJ1-2, the CDR3 gives the full variable domain: DAMVIQNPRYQVTQFGKPVTLSCSQTLNHNVMYWYQQKSSQAPKLLFHYYDKDFNNEADTPDNFQSRRPNTSFCFLDIRSPGLGDTAMYLCATSRDRDRDYGYTFGSGTRLTVV.

This clone was observed a handful of times. The V and J genes are TRBV7-9 and TRBJ1-5; D uncertain. The V gene's germline CDR1 is SEHNR and CDR2 FQNEAQ (reference sequence). V was cut by 5 bases and J by 5 bases, with 7 bases left in between. There are 12 residues in the CDR3. CDR3 coding DNA: TGTGCCAGCAGCATCACCTATCAGCCCCAGCATTTT. This encodes CASSITYQPQHF.

This clone was seen ten or more times. The chain is built from TRBV5-1 and TRBJ1-2; 10 nucleotides line up with TRBD1. The V segment lost 7 bases and the J segment 8 bases; nucleotides outside the gene matches: 11. This CDR3 spans 14 amino acids. Germline values: CDR1 SGHRS, CDR2 YFSETQ. The CDR3 protein is CASRPRTGGEGYTF. In nucleotides, the CDR3 is TGCGCCAGCCGACCGCGGACAGGGGGAGAAGGCTACACCTTC.

The rearrangement uses TRBV7-6 and TRBJ2-5; 8 positions match TRBD2. The CDR3 length is 14 residues. Per germline, CDR1 SGHVS and CDR2 FNYEAQ. V trimming: 5 bases; J trimming: 4 bases; junction bases outside the gene matches: 6. CDR3 DNA sequence: TGTGCCAGCAGCCGTAGCGGGGAGGGAGAGACCCAGTACTTC. This gives the protein CASSRSGEGETQYF.

This chain connects TRBV18 to TRBJ2-7, with no clear D. This CDR3 has 14 residues. Trimming cost V 3 bases and J 0 bases, with 9 bases left between them. In germline, CDR1 is KGHSH, CDR2 LQKENI. This CDR3 reads CASSPLDDSYEQYF. For the CDR3, the DNA is TGTGCCAGCTCACCCCTTGACGACTCCTACGAGCAGTACTTC.

The chain carries TRBV28 and TRBJ2-1, with 12 bases fitting TRBD2. Germline CDR1 is MDHEN and CDR2 is SYDVKM. V was pared by 5 bases and J by 10 bases, with 15 bases of the junction left unmatched. The CDR3 totals 17 residues. CDR3 sequence reads: CASSPNRLAGVDREQFF. The CDR3 nucleotides read TGTGCCAGCAGTCCCAACCGACTAGCGGGAGTTGACAGGGAGCAGTTCTTC. Full variable domain (rest looked up from reference TRBV28 and TRBJ2-1): DVKVTQSSRYLVKRTGEKVFLECVQDMDHENMFWYRQDPGLGLRLIYFSYDVKMKEKGDIPEGYSVSREKKERFSLILESASTNQTSMYLCASSPNRLAGVDREQFFGPGTRLTVL.

The chain carries TRBV7-6 and TRBJ1-1; D gene uncertain. The germline gives CDR1 SGHVS, CDR2 FNYEAQ. CDR3 length equals 15 residues. V lost 1 base and J lost 0, with 9 bases in between. This CDR3 reads CASSLDPSLNTEAFF. The CDR3 DNA reads as TGTGCCAGCAGCTTAGACCCGTCGCTGAACACTGAAGCTTTCTTT. Based on the CDR3 plus reference TRBV7-6 and TRBJ1-1, the full variable domain is GAGVSQSPRYKVTKRGQDVALRCDPISGHVSLYWYRQALGQGPEFLTYFNYEAQQDKSGLPNDRFSAERPEGSISTLTIQRTEQRDSAMYRCASSLDPSLNTEAFFGQGTRLTVV.

V usage is TRBV5-1 and J usage is TRBJ2-7, with D possibly TRBD1 on 5 matching bases. The CDR3 is 14 amino acids. Trimming cost V 4 bases and J 4 bases, with 15 bases left between them. Germline lookup yields CDR1 SGHRS and CDR2 YFSETQ. CDR3: CASSKVGVRYEQYV. In DNA form, the CDR3 reads TGCGCCAGCAGCAAAGTAGGGGTCCGTTACGAGCAGTACGTC.

This clone was seen a handful of times. The rearrangement joins TRBV9 to TRBJ1-4, with 9 bases lining up with TRBD1. Trimming at V came to 4 bases and at J to 8 bases, leaving 9 bases not matched to a gene. The CDR3 extends over 15 amino acids. CDR1 and CDR2 (germline): SGDLS, YYNGEE. The chain's CDR3 is CASSKTGGIWEKLFF. CDR3 nucleotide sequence: TGTGCCAGCAGCAAGACAGGGGGGATATGGGAAAAACTGTTTTTT. The full variable domain, its missing parts supplied by reference TRBV9 and TRBJ1-4, is DSGVTQTPKHLITATGQRVTLRCSPRSGDLSVYWYQQSLDQGLQFLIQYYNGEERAKGNILERFSAQQFPDLHSELNLSSLELGDSALYFCASSKTGGIWEKLFFGSGTQLSVL.